One and the same sample provided the 5 T cell receptor beta chains below, sequenced in a study of T cell changes during pregnancy in multiple sclerosis (dated by TCRdb to about 2019). The library was built by means of the immunoSEQ multiplex PCR assay. The immuneACCESS repertoire file appears here via TCRdb, limited to in-frame rearrangements. These files lack a portion of the clones; in checked studies, under half of the deficit traces to unresolved V genes, and the cause of the others is not known. The sample table holds fewer than 85,000 clones, of which nearly 95% were seen once. The ten biggest clones cover around 1.1% of the sample. This specimen consisted of peripheral blood, obtained in the second trimester of pregnancy. The receptors here all came from a female donor with multiple sclerosis, enrolled in a pregnancy study.

The chain is built from TRBV6-6 and TRBJ1-1, with D possibly TRBD1 on 5 matching bases. The germline CDR1 and CDR2 sequences are MNHNY and SVGAGI (reference sequence). The V and J ends lost 7 bases and 10 bases respectively, with 16 bases between them. There are 12 residues in the CDR3. CDR3 protein: CASTPGGAGAFF. CDR3 DNA: TGTGCCAGCACCCCCGGAGGGGCCGGAGCTTTCTTT.

The chain is built from TRBV7-2 and TRBJ1-1, with D possibly being TRBD1 (6 bases). Trimming took 0 bases from V and 1 from J, leaving 9 bases between them. This CDR3 contains 15 residues. CDR1 and CDR2 from the germline V gene are SGHTA and FQGNSA. CDR3 loop: CASSLAGTQNTEAFF. The CDR3 DNA is TGTGCCAGCAGCTTAGCCGGGACACAGAACACTGAAGCTTTCTTT.

The rearrangement uses TRBV15 and TRBJ2-5; 7 bases agree with TRBD1. Germline lookup yields CDR1 LNHNV and CDR2 YYDKDF (reference sequence). V trimming: 0 bases; J trimming: 5 bases; junction bases outside the gene matches: 15. This CDR3 region has 18 residues. This CDR3 reads CATSRDDWDRAEKETQYF. The CDR3 nucleotides read TGTGCCACCAGCAGAGATGATTGGGACAGAGCTGAGAAGGAGACCCAGTACTTC.

This chain links TRBV7-8 with TRBJ2-5; TRBD2 agrees at 7 bases. Trimming removed 5 bases from V and 2 bases from J; junction bases left unmatched: 17. Per the germline V gene, CDR1 is SGHVS and CDR2 is FQNEAQ. This CDR3 comprises 18 residues. CDR3 region: CASSPPTSEQFLQETQYF. DNA of the CDR3: TGTGCCAGCAGCCCCCCCACTAGCGAGCAATTTTTACAAGAGACCCAGTACTTC.

In the case of this clone: The identical CDR3 is also encoded by other nucleotide sequences in the sample. The rearrangement uses TRBV7-9 and TRBJ2-7; no clear D. Germline V CDR1 and CDR2: SEHNR, FQNEAQ (reference sequence). The length of the CDR3 is 12 residues. V was shortened by 1 base and J by 2 bases, with 3 bases between the two germline ends. DNA for the CDR3: TGTGCCAGCAGCTTAGTAACCTACGAGCAGTACTTC. This encodes CASSLVTYEQYF.